This T cell receptor (beta chain) was sequenced in a study of blood T cell repertoires in COVID-19. Study summary: COVID-19 samples collected from the United States, Italy and Spain covered acute and convalescent phases.

In the original workflow: Amplification from reference gene primers served as the basis for estimated nucleated cell counts. Data came from immunoSEQ multiplex PCR; TCRdb stores just in-frame clones and leaves some out. That table is the source of V, J and clone size, and D and trimming were worked out from the DNA. The top ten clones hold about 14% of a sample with more than 40,000 clones, about 81% of them seen once. V shed 3 bases and J shed 3 bases, with 14 bases lying between them. CDR1 and CDR2 from the germline V gene are KGHSH and LQKENI. There are 15 residues in the CDR3. This sequence originates from a human donor with acute or convalescent COVID-19. The donor label of this sample is uncertain. The J gene is TRBJ1-2, the V gene TRBV18, with D maybe TRBD1 (6 bases). Sequencing was carried out using peripheral blood. The CDR3 sequence is CASSPGRGGDYGYTF. The CDR3 DNA sequence: TGTGCCAGCTCACCGGGCCGAGGGGGGGACTATGGCTACACCTTC. The whole variable domain, remainder taken from reference TRBV18 and TRBJ1-2, is NAGVMQNPRHLVRRRGQEARLRCSPMKGHSHVYWYRQLPEEGLKFMVYLQKENIIDESGMPKERFSAEFPKEGPSILRIQQVVRGDSAAYFCASSPGRGGDYGYTFGSGTRLTVV.